These T cell receptor beta chains were read from a single sample in a study of T cells in Graves' hyperthyroidism and ophthalmopathy. MiXCR, applied by TCRdb to the multiplex PCR reads, yields one record per CDR3 protein. The sample carries roughly 550,000 distinct CDR3 sequences, 15% to 20% recorded once. Specimen: blood. The receptor source for this set is a woman aged 25-40 years with Graves' ophthalmopathy. Both conserved end residues are part of each CDR3. The D gene is left open where the match is weak. The size field is filled for only some rows; it gives once, few, many or a size class.

>many|TRBV6-1|TRBJ2-2|.
CASSERPRNTGELFF
TGTGCCAGCAGTGAACGGCCAAGGAACACCGGGGAGCTGTTTTTT
>many|TRBV7-3|TRBJ2-1|.
CASSPGTDLGGEQFF
TGTGCCAGCAGCCCCGGGACAGACTTGGGGGGTGAGCAGTTCTTC
>many|TRBV24-1|TRBJ2-3|.
CATGSSTDTQYF
TGTGCCACCGGAAGTAGCACAGATACGCAGTATTTT
>many|TRBV7-2|TRBJ2-2|TRBD2
CASSQHPSGRADGELFF
TGTGCCAGCAGCCAACACCCGAGCGGGAGGGCCGACGGGGAGCTGTTTTTT
>many|TRBV5-1|TRBJ2-1|TRBD1
CASSLVGGTGYNEQFF
TGCGCCAGCAGCTTGGTGGGCGGGACAGGGTACAATGAGCAGTTCTTC
>many|TRBV7-9|TRBJ2-7|.
CASSLAGSGSYEQYF
TGTGCCAGCAGCTTAGCGGGCAGCGGTTCCTACGAGCAGTACTTC
>many|TRBV18|TRBJ2-5|TRBD2
CASSPPSGRQKTQYF
TGTGCCAGCTCACCGCCTAGCGGGAGGCAAAAGACCCAGTACTTC
>many|TRBV27|TRBJ2-1|.
CASSSDTDNEQFF
TGTGCCAGCAGTTCCGACACTGACAATGAGCAGTTCTTC
>.|TRBV19|TRBJ1-5|TRBD1
CASSTQPVDRGLGQPQHF
TGTGCCAGTAGTACACAACCCGTGGACAGGGGGCTAGGTCAGCCCCAGCATTTT
>many|TRBV7-2|TRBJ2-1|.
CASRGVGDEQFF
TGTGCCAGCAGGGGAGTAGGGGATGAGCAGTTCTTC
>many|TRBV30|TRBJ1-1|.
CAWAVGRNTEAFF
TGTGCCTGGGCGGTAGGTCGGAACACTGAAGCTTTCTTT
>.|TRBV7-3|TRBJ2-7|TRBD2
CASSQPGLAVSYEQYF
TGCGCCAGCAGCCAGCCGGGACTAGCGGTCTCCTACGAGCAGTACTTC
>many|TRBV6-1|TRBJ1-1|TRBD1
CASSIQPGDSHTEAFF
TGTGCCAGCAGTATCCAACCGGGGGACAGTCACACTGAAGCTTTCTTT
>.|TRBV28|TRBJ1-2|TRBD1
CASSYDRGPSYGYTF
TGTGCCAGCAGTTATGACAGGGGGCCTTCGTATGGCTACACCTTC
>few|TRBV4-1|TRBJ2-2|TRBD1
CASSQGRRTGINTGELFF
TGCGCCAGCAGCCAAGGCCGAAGGACAGGGATTAACACCGGGGAGCTGTTTTTT
>.|TRBV7-2|TRBJ2-2|TRBD2
CASSPRTSGDGLGTGELFF
TGTGCCAGCAGCCCAAGGACTAGCGGGGACGGCCTGGGGACCGGGGAGCTGTTTTTT
>many|TRBV30|TRBJ1-1|TRBD1
CAWSVSSGGTEAFF
TGTGCCTGGAGTGTTTCTTCAGGGGGGACTGAAGCTTTCTTT
>.|TRBV25-1|TRBJ2-7|TRBD2
CASSDRGGAYEQYF
TGTGCCAGCAGTGATCGGGGAGGGGCCTACGAGCAGTACTTC
>many|TRBV27|TRBJ2-7|TRBD1
CASALTGTGEQYF
TGTGCCAGCGCCCTGACAGGGACGGGCGAGCAGTACTTC
>many|TRBV12-3/TRBV12-4|TRBJ1-5|TRBD1
CASRGQGQGAGQPQHF
TGTGCCAGCAGGGGGCAGGGACAGGGGGCAGGTCAGCCCCAGCATTTT
>many|TRBV29-1|TRBJ2-7|TRBD2
CSVGLAGAREQYF
TGCAGCGTGGGACTAGCGGGAGCTCGAGAGCAGTACTTC
>many|TRBV12-3/TRBV12-4|TRBJ2-7|TRBD2
CASSLVGSGRHEQYF
TGTGCCAGCAGTTTAGTAGGTAGCGGGAGGCACGAGCAGTACTTC